One sample yielded the 10 T cell receptor beta chains listed below, sequenced in a study of cytotoxic CD8 clonotypes in ibrutinib-treated CLL. Data came from immunoSEQ multiplex PCR; TCRdb stores just in-frame clones and leaves some out. Here the sample spans more than 110,000 clones, 70% to 90% being singletons. The starting material was PBMCs, obtained after 36 months of ibrutinib treatment. The receptors stem from a human donor with chronic lymphocytic leukemia.

The chain couples TRBV10-3 to TRBJ1-1; D gene ambiguous. V was cut by 5 bases and J by 1 base, with 8 bases left in between. The CDR3 spans 13 residues. Germline loops: CDR1 ENHRY, CDR2 SYGVKD. CDR3 region: CAISSFKNTEAFF. In nucleotides, the CDR3 is TGTGCCATCAGTAGTTTTAAGAACACTGAAGCTTTCTTT.

The V call is TRBV10-3, the J call TRBJ2-1; either TRBD1 or TRBD2 may supply D (5 bases each). Trimming removed 7 bases from V and 8 bases from J, with 18 bases in between. This CDR3 region has 14 residues. Germline CDR1 ENHRY, CDR2 SYGVKD. Here the CDR3 DNA reads TGTGCCATCAACAAAGACAGAGCGGTGGATGAGCAGTTCTTC. Encoded protein: CAINKDRAVDEQFF.

This clone appeared a few times. This chain joins TRBV5-1 and TRBJ2-2; 11 nucleotides line up with TRBD2. Germline lookup yields CDR1 SGHRS and CDR2 YFSETQ. The J segment lost 5 bases and the V segment lost 0 bases, leaving 6 bases of the junction unmatched. This CDR3 has 17 residues. CDR3 DNA: TGCGCCAGCAGCTTGGGTGGGACTAGCGGATGGACCGGGGAGCTGTTTTTT. Encoded protein: CASSLGGTSGWTGELFF.

The chain combines TRBV30 with TRBJ2-5, with D unclear. From germline, CDR1 is GTSNPN and CDR2 SVGIG (reference sequence). With 2 bases removed from V and 4 bases from J, the gap between germline ends came to 17 bases. This CDR3 region has 15 residues. CDR3 sequence reads: CAWSSASSTGETQYF. The CDR3, as DNA: TGTGCCTGGAGTTCCGCTTCCTCTACCGGAGAGACCCAGTACTTC.

The chain recombines TRBV19 with TRBJ2-2; 8 nucleotides agree with TRBD1. CDR1 and CDR2 (germline): LNHDA, SQIVND (reference sequence). The junction had 1 base not matched to a gene; V was cut back by 1 base and J by 6 bases. The CDR3 has 14 amino acids. The CDR3 here is CASSIAQGAGELFF. CDR3 in DNA: TGTGCCAGTAGTATAGCACAGGGGGCCGGGGAGCTGTTTTTT.

V is TRBV7-9 and J is TRBJ1-1, with D maybe TRBD1 (5 bases). CDR1 is SEHNR, CDR2 FQNEAQ, per germline (reference sequence). The CDR3 extends over 14 amino acids. The ends were cut back, 1 base at V and 4 bases at J, with 10 bases in the middle. The CDR3 DNA reads as TGTGCCAGCAGCTTAGAAGGGGTTTTCACTGAAGCTTTCTTT. It is translated as CASSLEGVFTEAFF.

This rearrangement joins TRBV6-5 to TRBJ1-1; D gene ambiguous. The ends were cut back, 0 bases at V and 5 bases at J, with 10 bases in the middle. This CDR3 has 14 amino acids. The germline CDR1 and CDR2 sequences are MNHEY and SVGAGI. The CDR3, as DNA: TGTGCCAGCAGTTACTCGATAGCGCAGACTGAAGCTTTCTTT. Protein: CASSYSIAQTEAFF.

This clone was observed a handful of times. This chain connects TRBV7-9 to TRBJ1-2, with D unclear. V lost 2 bases to trimming and J lost 5 bases, with 9 bases between them. The CDR3 consists of 13 residues. Looked up from germline, CDR1 is SEHNR and CDR2 is FQNEAQ (reference sequence). The CDR3 nucleotides read TGTGCCAGCAGCTTAAGCTCGTATTATGGCTACACCTTC. Translating gives CASSLSSYYGYTF.

V usage is TRBV7-4 and J usage is TRBJ1-5, with unresolved D. Per germline, CDR1 SGHVT and CDR2 SQSDAQ. V gave up 3 bases and J gave up 6 bases, with 6 bases separating them. This CDR3 is built from 12 residues. The CDR3 DNA sequence: TGTGCCAGCAGCTTCAAGTTTCAGCCCCAGCATTTT. This gives the protein CASSFKFQPQHF.

This chain links TRBV7-9 with TRBJ2-5, with D possibly matching TRBD1 (6 bases). The CDR3 length is 13 residues. Trimming took 1 base from V and 7 from J, leaving 10 bases between them. CDR1 and CDR2 (germline): SEHNR, FQNEAQ (reference sequence). The CDR3 loop reads CASSLERGWTQYF. DNA for the CDR3: TGTGCCAGCAGCTTAGAGAGGGGGTGGACCCAGTACTTC.